A single sample is the source of the 20 T cell receptor beta chains below, sequenced in a study of T-cell memory formation after mild COVID-19 (dated by TCRdb to the early 2020s). Library generation was performed with 5' RACE. TCRdb names Illumina NovaSeq 6000 as the instrument used. TCRdb handled the public reads itself, with Q25 trimming in fastp and clone calling in MiXCR, and kept productive beta chains. A single entry per CDR3 protein holds the most common genes and DNA from its merged rows. The sample yields 300,000 to 400,000 distinct CDR3 sequences; around 27% were counted once. Of the sample, roughly 13% is held by the ten largest clones. The sample comprised PBMCs or a T cell subset sorted from them (not recorded which). The source of these receptors is an adult woman who had mild COVID-19 (a few samples of this study predate the infection). The sample titles of this study are shuffled in the database, so cell type and time point are left out; the donor was told from shared clones.

This clonotype was observed a handful of times. The V and J genes are TRBV5-5 and TRBJ1-5; D is unclear. V was trimmed by 5 bases and J by 4 bases, leaving 13 bases between them. Germline V gives CDR1 SGHKS, CDR2 YYEKEE (reference sequence). The CDR3 extends over 14 amino acids. The CDR3 DNA is TGTGCCAGCAGTATAACAGAGCTTAATCAGCCCCAGCATTTT. It translates to CASSITELNQPQHF.

Only a few counts were recorded for this clonotype. V gene TRBV6-5 combines with J gene TRBJ2-7; D is unclear. The CDR3 runs 11 residues. Germline lookup yields CDR1 MNHEY and CDR2 SVGAGI. V was cut by 10 bases and J by 5 bases, with 12 bases left in between. This CDR3 reads CANPVPHEQYF. In DNA, the CDR3 is TGTGCCAACCCCGTCCCCCACGAGCAGTACTTC.

The chain employs TRBV29-1 and TRBJ1-2, with D possibly matching TRBD1 (6 bases). V lost 3 bases, J lost 4 bases, and 15 bases lay in between. Germline CDR1 SQVTM, CDR2 ANQGSEA. This CDR3 contains 14 residues. The CDR3 reads CSVDGLEQGYGYTF. CDR3 nucleotide sequence: TGCAGCGTTGATGGACTGGAACAGGGCTATGGCTACACCTTC.

The rearrangement joins TRBV11-2 to TRBJ1-1; D is possibly TRBD1 (5 bases). Trimming shortened V by 7 bases and J by 1 base, and 16 bases separated the two germline ends. Germline values: CDR1 SGHAT, CDR2 FQNNGV. The CDR3 spans 15 residues. CDR3 DNA: TGTGCCAGCACCCAGACAGCGACCTCGAACACTGAAGCTTTCTTT. Translation gives CASTQTATSNTEAFF.

V and J are TRBV7-9 and TRBJ2-3; 9 bases fit TRBD1. V lost 4 bases and J lost 4; bases outside the gene matches: 6. Per the germline V gene, CDR1 is SEHNR and CDR2 is FQNEAQ (reference sequence). The CDR3 covers 15 residues. The CDR3 coding sequence is TGTGCCAGCAGCTCGGGACAGGGTTGGGCAGATACGCAGTATTTT. It specifies CASSSGQGWADTQYF.

The V gene is TRBV7-2, the J gene TRBJ1-1; unclear D gene. Trimming pared 2 bases from V and 4 bases from J, leaving 11 bases between. CDR1 is SGHTA, CDR2 FQGNSA, per germline. The CDR3 sequence is 14 residues long. CDR3 amino acids: CASSLFGVGTEAFF. The CDR3 DNA follows: TGTGCCAGCAGCTTATTTGGTGTAGGCACTGAAGCTTTCTTT.

CDR3 protein: CASSLAPVTAYNEQFF. The CDR3 bases are TGCGCCAGCAGCTTGGCCCCCGTGACAGCCTACAATGAGCAGTTCTTC. The chain links TRBV5-1 to TRBJ2-1; D perhaps matches TRBD1 (5 bases). CDR1 is SGHRS, CDR2 YFSETQ, per germline. There are 16 residues in the CDR3. V lost 0 bases and J 2 bases, leaving 12 bases between the germline ends.

This clonotype occurred many times. The V call is TRBV5-1, the J call TRBJ2-2; unclear D gene. The V end was cut by 0 bases, the J end by 2 bases, with 5 bases between. Germline CDR1 and CDR2: SGHRS and YFSETQ. The CDR3 totals 14 residues. The CDR3 is CASSLAANTGELFF. In nucleotides, the CDR3 is TGCGCCAGCAGCTTGGCGGCAAACACCGGGGAGCTGTTTTTT.

V usage is TRBV12-3 or TRBV12-4 and J usage is TRBJ2-1; D uncertain. CDR3 length: 11 amino acids. Between the trimmed V and J ends, which lost 7 bases and 5 bases, there was a span of 6 bases. The DNA of the CDR3 is TGTGCCAGCACCCGGGACAATGAGCAGTTCTTC. Its protein product is CASTRDNEQFF.

This clonotype has only a few counts. The V and J genes are TRBV18 and TRBJ2-7; either TRBD1 or TRBD2 may supply D (5 bases each). This CDR3 comprises 13 residues. CDR1 is KGHSH and CDR2 is LQKENI in the germline V gene. Between the trimmed V and J ends, which lost 3 bases and 5 bases, there was a span of 11 bases. CDR3 in amino acids: CASSPTWGNEQYF. Here the CDR3 DNA reads TGTGCCAGCTCACCCACCTGGGGGAACGAGCAGTACTTC.

V usage is TRBV6-5 and J usage is TRBJ2-7; D remains unclear. Germline V CDR1 and CDR2: MNHEY, SVGAGI. Between the trimmed V and J ends, which lost 4 bases and 4 bases, there was a span of 11 bases. This CDR3 is built from 13 residues. As DNA, the CDR3 is TGTGCCAGCAGTTTCCGACCGGCGTACGAGCAGTACTTC. Amino acid sequence: CASSFRPAYEQYF.

This rearrangement joins TRBV10-3 to TRBJ1-1; possibly TRBD1 for D (5 bases). The CDR3 loop spans 13 amino acids. Trimming cost V 8 bases and J 1 base, with 11 bases left between them. Germline assignment: CDR1 ENHRY and CDR2 SYGVKD. The CDR3 DNA reads TGTGCCATCGCCAGGGATCAGAACACTGAAGCTTTCTTT. It is translated as CAIARDQNTEAFF.

This clonotype was picked up a small number of times. This chain joins TRBV6-2 or TRBV6-3 and TRBJ2-1; 7 positions match TRBD2. Germline V lookup: CDR1 MNHEY, CDR2 SVGEGT. The CDR3 loop spans 19 amino acids. V lost 0 bases, J lost 0 bases, and 11 bases stayed unmatched. CDR3 in amino acids: CASSYSTLAAQSSYNEQFF. The CDR3 nucleotides are TGTGCCAGCAGTTACTCGACGCTAGCGGCCCAGAGCTCCTACAATGAGCAGTTCTTC.

This clonotype has just a few counts. V usage is TRBV30 and J usage is TRBJ1-2, with D possibly TRBD1 on 6 matching bases. CDR3 length equals 20 residues. V was clipped by 0 bases and J by 4 bases, with 30 bases between them. CDR1 GTSNPN and CDR2 SVGIG come from the germline V gene (reference sequence). As DNA, the CDR3 is TGTGCCTGGAGTGTTGTACTGGTTTTCAGTCAGGGGCCCCATCGCTATGGCTACACCTTC. Protein sequence: CAWSVVLVFSQGPHRYGYTF.

This clonotype has more than one count but fewer than ten. J is TRBJ1-1 and V is TRBV5-1; tentatively, D is TRBD1 (5 bases). V lost 0 bases and J lost 1, with 13 bases in between. Germline V lookup: CDR1 SGHRS, CDR2 YFSETQ. The CDR3 runs 16 residues. In nucleotides, the CDR3 is TGCGCCAGCAGCTTGGAGGCGAGGGGTCGGAACACTGAAGCTTTCTTT. Translating it yields CASSLEARGRNTEAFF.

The chain combines TRBV2 with TRBJ2-5; 8 positions agree with TRBD2. Germline V CDR1 and CDR2: SNHLY, FYNNEI. V dropped 7 bases and J dropped 5; count of bases not matched to a gene: 6. The CDR3 length is 13 residues. CDR3 amino acids: CASTPGGLETQYF. DNA of the CDR3: TGTGCCAGCACCCCGGGGGGGTTGGAGACCCAGTACTTC.

The gene calls are TRBV13 and TRBJ1-2; D is unresolved. The CDR3 contains 15 residues. From germline, CDR1 is PRHDT and CDR2 FYEKMQ (reference sequence). The V end was cut by 5 bases, the J end by 4 bases, with 17 bases between. The CDR3 region has the DNA TGTGCCAGCAGCCCCGGTCGGGCCCTGGGCTATGGCTACACCTTC. Encoded protein: CASSPGRALGYGYTF.

This clonotype was found many times. The gene calls are TRBV18 and TRBJ2-7; D unresolved. CDR3 size: 12 residues. The V end was cut by 4 bases, the J end by 2 bases, with 6 bases between. Germline-derived CDR1 and CDR2 are KGHSH and LQKENI. The DNA for the CDR3 is TGTGCCAGCTCACAGCAACCCTACGAGCAGTACTTC. Residues: CASSQQPYEQYF.

The rearrangement uses TRBV18 and TRBJ2-1, with no clear D. Germline CDR1 is KGHSH and CDR2 is LQKENI. V shed 1 base and J shed 5 bases, with 12 bases lying between them. The CDR3 loop spans 15 amino acids. The CDR3 DNA is TGTGCCAGCTCACCACGAACAACCGAGCACAATGAGCAGTTCTTC. This gives the protein CASSPRTTEHNEQFF.

As to this clonotype: It may be a read error: a sequence one base away is much more abundant. The chain combines TRBV25-1 with TRBJ1-1; D uncertain. Germline V gives CDR1 MGHDK, CDR2 SYGVNS. The CDR3 is 14 amino acids. CDR3 nucleotide sequence: TGTGCCATCAGTGATGGGCATCCGAACACTGAAGCTTTCTTT. This encodes CAISDGHPNTEAFF.